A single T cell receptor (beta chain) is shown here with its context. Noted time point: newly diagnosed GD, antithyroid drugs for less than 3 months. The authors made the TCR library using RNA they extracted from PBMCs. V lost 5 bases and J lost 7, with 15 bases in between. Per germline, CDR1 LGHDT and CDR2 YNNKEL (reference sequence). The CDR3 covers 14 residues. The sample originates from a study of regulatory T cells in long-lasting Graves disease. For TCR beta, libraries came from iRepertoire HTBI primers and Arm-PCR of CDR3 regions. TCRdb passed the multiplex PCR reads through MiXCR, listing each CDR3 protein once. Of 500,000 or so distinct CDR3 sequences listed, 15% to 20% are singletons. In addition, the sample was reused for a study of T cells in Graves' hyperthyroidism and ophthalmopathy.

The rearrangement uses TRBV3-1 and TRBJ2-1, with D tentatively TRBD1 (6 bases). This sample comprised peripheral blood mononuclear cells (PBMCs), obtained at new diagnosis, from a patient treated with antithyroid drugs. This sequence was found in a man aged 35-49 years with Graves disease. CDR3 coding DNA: TGTGCCAGCAGCGGTAATTATAGGGGGAATGAGCAGTTCTTC. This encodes CASSGNYRGNEQFF.